This TCR beta chain originates from a study of PD-L1 blockade in urothelial cancer (TCRdb year 2017). For context, the study as a whole: Therapy was started in the mid-2010s for all patients, and atezolizumab 1,200 mg was administered intravenously every 3 weeks. About 85% of the 29 patients were males with bladder-origin urothelial cancer, and about 60% of the roughly 29 reported a prior smoking history. Pretreatment tumor samples, along with matched peripheral blood collected serially before and after atezolizumab treatment, underwent TCR sequencing. Durable clinical benefit was achieved by nine patients but not by the remaining 20. A median of roughly 140,000 T cells and 65,000 to 90,000 unique TCRs was obtained from blood samples, and a median clonality of around 0.08 was observed. In the same patients, whole exome sequencing and RNA sequencing of pretreatment tumors were performed in addition to TCR sequencing. Durable clinical benefit meant progression-free survival longer than 6 months, and TCR features were also tested against progression-free and overall survival. Under 30 patients had pretreatment blood TCR-seq, some 25 had at least one posttreatment blood collection, and some 25 had tumor TCR-seq. The study was an exploratory multi-omic analysis of somatic, immune and clinical correlates of response to PD-L1 blockade with atezolizumab in urothelial cancer. An ECOG performance status of 0 or 1 was recorded for the patients, and 0 to 3 prior chemotherapy regimens had been received by the patients. Blood samples were analyzed 3 weeks after the start of treatment (second dose) and 6 weeks after the start of treatment.

This clone was seen a few times. This clone's antigen is unknown. Base qualities are missing; no much larger clone stands one base away. The time point label for this specimen denotes: peripheral blood 6 weeks after treatment start. A total of 25 to 35 patients with locally advanced or metastatic urothelial carcinoma, treated at Memorial Sloan Kettering on a trial protocol, made up the cohort. Peripheral blood mononuclear cells were collected pretreatment and during treatment, with between 1 and 8 total time points obtained per patient. The Qiagen DNeasy Blood extraction kit was used to purify genomic DNA from total PBMCs and tumor samples. PBMCs were collected pretreatment and during treatment and were isolated and stored as previously described. To estimate absolute template abundance from read counts, synthetic TCR analog templates were spiked into each PCR. The immunoSEQ assay was used to amplify TCRbeta CDR3 regions from genomic DNA with bias-controlled V and J gene primers. Sequencing of rearranged TCRbeta segments was done at approximately 20X coverage. Processing in the source paper ran as follows. Sequencing errors were corrected by clustering, and CDR3s were annotated against IMGT so that V, D and J genes could be assigned. Out-of-frame and stop-codon sequences were excluded, and only productive TCRbeta rearrangements were used in downstream analyses. Clonality was calculated as one minus the Shannon entropy normalized by the log of the number of unique productive sequences. Fisher's exact test with Benjamini-Hochberg correction, at a threshold of adjusted p below 0.01, was used to find clones that differed between time points or between blood and tumor. TCRdb stores this immuneACCESS table with in-frame sequences only. Part of the clones is absent; in the studies checked, under half of the shortfall reflects unresolved V genes, and no reason is known for the rest. Clone size and V and J calls were adopted from that table, with D and trimming inferred from the DNA. This sample lists tens of thousands of clones; more than 75% were detected once. Roughly 2.7% of the sample is taken by the ten largest.

Counted from cysteine to phenylalanine, this CDR3 has 15 amino acids. The kept DNA is CDR3 alone, 45 bases in frame from the first base. V is reduced by 5 bases and J by 1 base, leaving a spacing of 14 bases between them. The germline V gene (reference sequence) yields LNHDA for CDR1 and SQIVND for CDR2. Paper-wide results and their limitations: Improved progression-free and overall survival was associated with having pretreatment peripheral blood TCR clonality below the median. Among patients with durable benefit, tumor-associated TCR clones showed greater expansion in peripheral blood 3 weeks after treatment started (n of about 20, p = 0.022). Because the sample size was small (n of about 29) and many exploratory analyses were performed, the results are intended to be hypothesis-generating.

The sample here was PBMCs, taken around atezolizumab (anti-PD-L1) treatment. The sequence is built from TRBV19 and TRBJ2-5; the D gene is perhaps TRBD1, from 6 matching bases. This clonotype was sampled from a man aged 65 to 79 with urothelial cancer. The DNA is TGTGCCAGTAGTGTTCAGGGGCACATCCAAGAGACCCAGTACTTC. Translated, this is CASSVQGHIQETQYF.